This T cell receptor (beta chain) comes out of a study of T cells after yellow fever vaccination. About the study: Cell sorting separated EM, EMRA, CM and Tscm memory subsets by CD3, CD45RA, CCR7 and CD95. Broader study findings: In FACS-sorted repertoires, abundant clonotypes from the bulk population could appear as contaminants. The secondary response was weaker, and its peak arrived faster, on day 5 versus 15.

By 5'RACE template switching, TCR cDNA was produced, with a universal primer site and UMIs added in the process. TCRdb independently ran MiXCR on the 5' RACE reads; one entry per CDR3 protein. The sample comprises roughly 28,000 distinct CDR3 sequences, 4% to 5% of which are singletons, and about 38% rests with the top ten. This clonotype was seen only a few times. The sequence derives from a man between 18 and 35 years old who received the YFV17D yellow fever vaccine. The sequencing used PBMCs, either bulk or a sorted T-cell subset (CD4+, CD8+, memory, or dextramer-sorted; not recorded which), collected on the day of the yellow fever booster vaccination.

The DNA for the CDR3 is TGTGCCAGCAGTTATAGCAATCAGCCCCAGCATTTT. Its protein product is CASSYSNQPQHF. The rearrangement joins TRBV12-3 or TRBV12-4 to TRBJ1-5; no clear D gene. Trimming removed 4 bases from V and 0 bases from J, with 1 base in between. The CDR3 spans 12 residues.